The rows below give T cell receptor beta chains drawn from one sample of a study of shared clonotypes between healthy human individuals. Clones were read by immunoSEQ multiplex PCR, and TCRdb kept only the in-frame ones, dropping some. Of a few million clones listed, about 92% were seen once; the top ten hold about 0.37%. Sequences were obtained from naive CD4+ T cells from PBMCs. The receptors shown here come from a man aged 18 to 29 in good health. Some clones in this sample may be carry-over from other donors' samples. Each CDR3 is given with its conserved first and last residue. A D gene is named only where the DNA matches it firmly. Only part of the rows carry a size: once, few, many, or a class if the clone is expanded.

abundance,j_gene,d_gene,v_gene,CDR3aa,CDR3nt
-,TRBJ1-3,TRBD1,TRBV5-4,CASSLGQGGGNTIYF,TGTGCCAGCAGCCTCGGACAGGGGGGTGGAAACACCATATATTTT
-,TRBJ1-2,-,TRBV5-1,CASSLNRQSGYTF,TGCGCCAGCAGCTTGAACAGACAGAGCGGCTACACCTTC
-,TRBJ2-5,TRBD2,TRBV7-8,CASSQTPRTSGRETQYF,TGTGCCAGCAGCCAGACCCCCCGGACTAGCGGGAGAGAGACCCAGTACTTC
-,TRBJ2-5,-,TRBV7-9,CASSFLTGTGAQETQYF,TGTGCCAGCAGCTTCCTGACAGGGACGGGGGCACAAGAGACCCAGTACTTC
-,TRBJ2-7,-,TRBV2,CASSERQTYEQYF,TGTGCCAGCAGTGAGCGCCAAACCTACGAGCAGTACTTC
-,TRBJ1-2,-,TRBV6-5,CASSGARGYTF,TGTGCCAGCAGCGGCGCAAGGGGCTACACCTTC
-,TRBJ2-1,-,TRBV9,CASSPGFQREQFF,TGTGCCAGCAGCCCGGGATTCCAGAGGGAGCAGTTCTTC
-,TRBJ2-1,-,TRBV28,CASSLFAGNNEQFF,TGTGCCAGCAGTTTATTTGCGGGAAACAATGAGCAGTTCTTC
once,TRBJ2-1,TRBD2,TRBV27,CASSSASGRPNEQFF,TGTGCCAGCAGTTCCGCTAGCGGGAGACCCAATGAGCAGTTCTTC
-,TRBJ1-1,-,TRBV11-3,CASSLTIDTEAFF,TGTGCCAGCAGCTTGACTATTGACACTGAAGCTTTCTTT
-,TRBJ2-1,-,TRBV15,CATSRDLGGNEQFF,TGTGCCACCAGCAGAGATCTTGGGGGCAATGAGCAGTTCTTC
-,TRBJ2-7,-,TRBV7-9,CASSLPGEQYF,TGTGCCAGCAGTTTGCCGGGCGAGCAGTACTTC
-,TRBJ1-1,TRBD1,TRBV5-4,CASSLPSMTGSGGFF,TGTGCCAGCAGCCTTCCCAGTATGACAGGGAGTGGTGGTTTCTTT
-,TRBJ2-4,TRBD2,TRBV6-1,CASSDSGRIAKNIQYF,TGTGCCAGCAGTGATAGCGGGAGGATAGCCAAAAACATTCAGTACTTC
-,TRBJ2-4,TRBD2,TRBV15,CATSRDLAGGKNIQYF,TGTGCCACCAGCAGAGATCTAGCGGGAGGCAAAAACATTCAGTACTTC
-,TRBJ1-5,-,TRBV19,CASSNGGYQPQHF,TGTGCCAGTAGTAATGGCGGTTATCAGCCCCAGCATTTT
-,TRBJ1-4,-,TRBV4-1,CASSQDWPEKLFF,TGCGCCAGCAGCCAAGATTGGCCAGAAAAACTGTTTTTT
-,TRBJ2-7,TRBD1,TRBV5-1,CASSATGGQYEQYF,TGCGCCAGCAGCGCGACAGGGGGGCAGTACGAGCAGTACTTC
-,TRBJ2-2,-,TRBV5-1,CASSSSGEWTGELFF,TGCGCCAGCAGCTCGTCGGGGGAATGGACCGGGGAGCTGTTTTTT
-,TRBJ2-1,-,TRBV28,CASREGSVGSYNEQFF,TGTGCCAGCCGTGAGGGGTCTGTAGGGAGTTACAATGAGCAGTTCTTC
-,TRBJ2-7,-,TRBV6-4,CASSDPSWVESFDEQYF,TGTGCCAGCAGTGACCCTTCTTGGGTGGAGAGTTTCGACGAGCAGTACTTC
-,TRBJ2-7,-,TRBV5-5,CASSLVRGALNEQYF,TGTGCCAGCAGCTTGGTCCGGGGGGCTTTGAACGAGCAGTACTTC
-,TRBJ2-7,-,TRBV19,CASSVGQSGPYEQYF,TGTGCCAGTAGCGTAGGACAGTCGGGTCCCTACGAGCAGTACTTC
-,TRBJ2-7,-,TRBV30,CAWRGGSGEQYF,TGTGCCTGGAGAGGAGGGAGTGGTGAGCAGTACTTC
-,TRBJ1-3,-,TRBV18,CASSPGSLNSGNTIYF,TGTGCCAGCTCACCTGGTAGTCTGAATTCTGGAAACACCATATATTTT